One and the same sample provided the 25 T cell receptor beta chains below, sequenced in a study of T cells in Graves' hyperthyroidism and ophthalmopathy. TCR beta CDR3 sequences were amplified from RNA transcripts. First-round RT-PCR with HTBI primers amplified the TCR CDR3 region. TCRdb independently ran MiXCR on the multiplex PCR reads; one entry per CDR3 protein. The profile shows 610,000 or so distinct CDR3 sequences, 46% of them singletons. The sample comprised peripheral blood or thyroid tissue (not recorded which). The receptors stem from a woman under 30 with Graves' hyperthyroidism.

The rearrangement links TRBV5-1 to TRBJ2-3; a possible D gene is TRBD1 (6 bases). Trimming took 5 bases from V and 5 from J, leaving 12 bases between them. Germline values: CDR1 SGHRS, CDR2 YFSETQ. CDR3 length equals 13 residues. CDR3 protein: CASRQGPRDTQYF. CDR3 DNA sequence: TGCGCCAGCAGGCAGGGGCCTCGAGATACGCAGTATTTT.

The rearrangement joins TRBV30 to TRBJ1-1; D gene ambiguous. The V end lost 0 bases, the J end lost 7 bases, and 12 bases lay between the germline ends. Germline loops: CDR1 GTSNPN, CDR2 SVGIG (reference sequence). The CDR3 has 13 residues. The CDR3 DNA is TGTGCCTGGAGTGTAGGACGGATTAATGAAGCTTTCTTT. This codes for CAWSVGRINEAFF.

A remark on this clonotype: The junction departs from the called germline gene at one end, perhaps through a read error. The rearrangement links TRBV15 to TRBJ2-7; D is unclear. The length of the CDR3 is 16 residues. Germline V CDR1 and CDR2: LNHNV, YYDKDF (reference sequence). CDR3 DNA sequence: TGTGCCACCAGTAGAGCCTACGTGAGGTGGTCCTACGAGCAGTACTTC. It encodes CATSRAYVRWSYEQYF. Variable domain in full (rest from reference TRBV15 and TRBJ2-7): DAMVIQNPRYQVTQFGKPVTLSCSQTLNHNVMYWYQQKSSQAPKLLFHYYDKDFNNEADTPDNFQSRRPNTSFCFLDIRSPGLGDTAMYLCATSRAYVRWSYEQYFGPGTRLTVT.

In its sample, this clonotype was seen many times. This chain uses TRBV7-9 with TRBJ1-2; the D is unclear. Trimming removed 1 base at V and 1 base at J, with 7 bases between. This CDR3 is built from 14 residues. Germline CDR1 SEHNR, CDR2 FQNEAQ (reference sequence). CDR3 residues: CASSLVTVNYGYTF. The CDR3 DNA reads as TGTGCCAGCAGCTTAGTAACAGTTAACTATGGCTACACCTTC.

In its sample, this clonotype was seen many times. This chain links TRBV7-8 with TRBJ1-5; D is possibly TRBD1 (5 bases). This CDR3 spans 14 amino acids. CDR1 and CDR2 (germline): SGHVS, FQNEAQ. Between the trimmed V and J ends, which lost 5 bases and 5 bases, there was a span of 13 bases. CDR3 residues: CASSPDPGYQPQHF. CDR3 in DNA: TGTGCCAGCAGCCCCGATCCAGGGTATCAGCCCCAGCATTTT.

This clonotype has ten or more counts. J is TRBJ1-6 and V is TRBV11-3; the match to TRBD1 covers 10 bases. Germline V gene data show CDR1 as SGHNT and CDR2 as YENEEA. The V segment lost 5 bases and the J segment 10 bases; nucleotides outside the gene matches: 8. This CDR3 contains 15 residues. The chain's CDR3 is CASSPRQGAHSPLHF. CDR3 in DNA: TGTGCCAGCAGCCCACGACAGGGGGCTCACTCACCCCTCCACTTT.

This clonotype has a single count. V and J are TRBV25-1 and TRBJ1-5; the D gene is possibly TRBD1 (6 bases). Germline assignment: CDR1 MGHDK and CDR2 SYGVNS. CDR3 length: 16 amino acids. Deletions cut 4 bases from V and 2 bases from J, with 15 bases between. The CDR3 loop reads CASSATGIFGNQPQHF. The CDR3 DNA reads as TGTGCCAGCAGTGCAACAGGGATCTTCGGCAATCAGCCCCAGCATTTT.

This clonotype occurred many times. This chain connects TRBV9 to TRBJ2-7; 8 nucleotides match TRBD2. Trimming cost V 2 bases and J 3 bases; bases outside gene matches: 4. Germline loops: CDR1 SGDLS, CDR2 YYNGEE. The CDR3 has 14 amino acids. The CDR3 loop is CASSVNAGGYEQYF. The CDR3 DNA sequence: TGTGCCAGCAGCGTCAATGCGGGAGGCTACGAGCAGTACTTC.

This clonotype appeared a few times. The rearrangement links TRBV27 to TRBJ1-2; 9 bases are shared with TRBD1. The V gene's germline CDR1 is MNHEY and CDR2 SMNVEV (reference sequence). The trim removed 0 bases at V and 8 bases at J, leaving 13 bases unmatched. The CDR3 has 17 residues. CDR3 in amino acids: CASSLSALGQGSNGYTF. The CDR3, as DNA: TGTGCCAGCAGTTTATCTGCCCTTGGACAGGGGTCGAACGGCTACACCTTC.

This clonotype appeared many times. The chain combines TRBV7-2 with TRBJ1-6; D might be TRBD1 (6 bases). The germline V and J ends were trimmed by 5 bases and 7 bases, with 15 bases remaining between them. The CDR3 length is 15 residues. Germline CDR1 is SGHTA and CDR2 is FQGNSA. CDR3 sequence: CASSPGGHSNSPLHF. CDR3 nucleotides: TGTGCCAGCAGCCCCGGGGGACATAGCAATTCACCCCTCCACTTT. Supplemented by reference TRBV7-2 and TRBJ1-6, the full variable domain reads GAGVSQSPSNKVTEKGKDVELRCDPISGHTALYWYRQSLGQGLEFLIYFQGNSAPDKSGLPSDRFSAERTGGSVSTLTIQRTQQEDSAVYLCASSPGGHSNSPLHFGNGTRLTVT.

This clonotype occurred many times. This chain joins TRBV29-1 and TRBJ2-7; D gene uncertain. V was shortened by 0 bases and J by 4 bases, with 10 bases between the two germline ends. CDR1 and CDR2 from the germline V gene are SQVTM and ANQGSEA. The CDR3 runs to 13 residues. CDR3: CSVEEIDDYEQYF. In DNA form, the CDR3 reads TGCAGCGTTGAAGAGATCGACGATTACGAGCAGTACTTC.

Many counts were recorded for this clonotype. The V gene is TRBV2, the J gene TRBJ2-2, with a tentative D call TRBD2 (5 bases). The CDR3 runs to 13 residues. Germline CDR1 and CDR2: SNHLY and FYNNEI. The V end lost 6 bases, the J end lost 5 bases, and 10 bases lay between the germline ends. CDR3 in amino acids: CASRRVDTGELFF. For the CDR3, the DNA is TGTGCCAGCAGGAGGGTGGATACCGGGGAGCTGTTTTTT.

Note on this clonotype: Its ends do not fully match the called genes, so a read error is possible. The chain combines TRBV20-1 with TRBJ2-7, with TRBD2 matching 9 bases. The CDR3 runs to 16 residues. Per the germline V gene, CDR1 is DFQATT and CDR2 is SNEGSKA (reference sequence). In DNA form, the CDR3 reads TGCAGTGCGATAAGCTGGACTAGCGAAAAGAGGTACGGGCAGTACTTC. This gives the protein CSAISWTSEKRYGQYF.

The chain links TRBV7-8 to TRBJ1-2, with D tentatively TRBD1 (6 bases). CDR1 is SGHVS, CDR2 FQNEAQ, per germline. This CDR3 has 14 amino acids. V dropped 7 bases and J dropped 4 bases, with 16 bases sitting between them. The CDR3 region has the DNA TGTGCCAGCACGAGGACAGTTTCTGGCTATGGCTACACCTTC. As protein: CASTRTVSGYGYTF.

At least ten counts were recorded for this clonotype. The chain employs TRBV10-3 and TRBJ1-6; D perhaps matches TRBD1 (5 bases). V was clipped by 4 bases and J by 7 bases, with 14 bases between them. The CDR3 length is 15 residues. Germline V gives CDR1 ENHRY, CDR2 SYGVKD. The CDR3 DNA is TGTGCCATCAGTGTTACCCAGGAGGGGAATTCACCCCTCCACTTT. It specifies CAISVTQEGNSPLHF.

This clonotype was seen many times. This chain connects TRBV7-9 to TRBJ2-5, with TRBD1 matching 8 bases. The CDR3 totals 14 residues. Germline trimming cut 5 bases from V and 2 bases from J; bases unmatched to any gene: 4. From germline, CDR1 is SEHNR and CDR2 FQNEAQ (reference sequence). The CDR3 region has the DNA TGTGCCAGCAGCGAACGACAGGGGCAAGAGACCCAGTACTTC. Residues: CASSERQGQETQYF.

The chain has TRBV5-1 and TRBJ1-3, with 7 bases identical to TRBD1. CDR1 SGHRS and CDR2 YFSETQ come from the germline V gene. The CDR3 is made up of 15 amino acids. With V trimmed by 5 bases and J by 3 bases, 8 bases remained unmatched. This CDR3 reads CASRVDRVDGNTIYF. In DNA form, the CDR3 reads TGCGCCAGCAGGGTTGACAGGGTGGATGGAAACACCATATATTTT.

This chain links TRBV20-1 with TRBJ1-2; the D is unclear. CDR3 length equals 8 residues. Germline assignment: CDR1 DFQATT and CDR2 SNEGSKA (reference sequence). In nucleotides, the CDR3 is TGCTTGCTCTATGGCTACACCTTC. This codes for CLLYGYTF.

V usage is TRBV15 and J usage is TRBJ2-1, with 9 bases matching TRBD2. This CDR3 contains 17 residues. Losses at the gene ends were 0 bases for V and 10 bases for J; bases not matched to a gene: 13. The germline gives CDR1 LNHNV, CDR2 YYDKDF (reference sequence). The CDR3 DNA follows: TGTGCCACCAGCAGAGATTGGGCGGGAGGGGCCGGGGAGGAGCAGTTCTTC. It encodes CATSRDWAGGAGEEQFF.

The genes are TRBV5-4 and TRBJ2-3; TRBD1 matches 9 bases. V dropped 0 bases and J dropped 1; count of bases not matched to a gene: 0. Germline V gene sequence: CDR1 SGHNT, CDR2 YYREEE (reference sequence). This CDR3 has 15 amino acids. CDR3 residues: CASSLGQGGTDTQYF. As DNA, the CDR3 is TGTGCCAGCAGCTTGGGACAGGGGGGCACAGATACGCAGTATTTT. Looking up the rest from reference TRBV5-4 and TRBJ2-3 gives the full variable domain: ETGVTQSPTHLIKTRGQQVTLRCSSQSGHNTVSWYQQALGQGPQFIFQYYREEENGRGNFPPRFSGLQFPNYSSELNVNALELDDSALYLCASSLGQGGTDTQYFGPGTRLTVL.

This clonotype was counted at least ten times. The rearrangement links TRBV11-2 to TRBJ1-2; 7 nucleotides agree with TRBD1. The CDR3 contains 15 residues. The germline V gene has CDR1 SGHAT and CDR2 FQNNGV. Trimming cost V 6 bases and J 0 bases; bases outside gene matches: 7. DNA of the CDR3: TGTGCCAGCAGACAGGGGTTGGTAGCTAACTATGGCTACACCTTC. Translated: CASRQGLVANYGYTF.

The chain joins TRBV24-1 to TRBJ1-4, with 7 bases that match TRBD1. CDR3 length: 15 amino acids. The germline V gene encodes CDR1 KGHDR and CDR2 SFDVKD. Trimming removed 4 bases from V and 7 bases from J; junction bases left unmatched: 8. This CDR3 reads CATSETGTVGEKLFF. CDR3 bases: TGTGCCACCAGTGAAACCGGGACAGTGGGTGAAAAACTGTTTTTT.

In its sample, this clonotype was seen once. The chain recombines TRBV25-1 with TRBJ2-7; TRBD2 matches 16 bases. Per germline, CDR1 MGHDK and CDR2 SYGVNS. There are 16 residues in the CDR3. CDR3 region: CARPSLGLAGGYEQYF. The CDR3 coding sequence is TGTGCTAGACCCTCACTGGGACTAGCGGGAGGGTACGAGCAGTACTTC.

Only a few counts were recorded for this clonotype. The chain combines TRBV27 with TRBJ2-7; 9 bases align to TRBD1. The V gene end was trimmed by 4 bases and the J gene end by 0 bases; junction bases not matched to a gene: 4. CDR1 is MNHEY, CDR2 SMNVEV, per germline (reference sequence). CDR3 length: 15 amino acids. The CDR3 DNA is TGTGCCAGCAGTTCCAGACAGGGGGTCTCCTACGAGCAGTACTTC. Amino acid sequence: CASSSRQGVSYEQYF.

This clonotype was found many times. The CDR3 reads CASSRGTGSTGELFF. DNA for the CDR3: TGTGCCAGCAGTCGGGGGACAGGAAGCACCGGGGAGCTGTTTTTT. The chain combines TRBV12-3 or TRBV12-4 with TRBJ2-2, with 8 bases fitting TRBD1. The CDR3 is made up of 15 amino acids. With 5 bases clipped from V and 4 bases from J, the junction kept 6 bases outside the gene matches.